What follows is one T cell receptor beta chain and its context. Antigen specificity is unknown. The sample belongs to a study of blood T cells in healthy people across ages. Points from the study as a whole: Naive CD4+ cells and diversity were both higher in long-lived donors than in aged donors.

A sample-barcoded 5' primer and a J-beta primer mix were used in a second PCR of roughly 7 to 11 cycles. The authors tagged each cDNA molecule using a template-switch adaptor with 12 random nucleotides. TCRdb called the 5' RACE reads again in MiXCR, with one record for every CDR3 protein. The sample shows around 1,900,000 distinct CDR3 sequences, roughly two fifths of them seen only once. The CDR3 is 16 amino acids. V gave up 4 bases and J gave up 0 bases, with 15 bases separating them. Germline CDR1 MNHNY, CDR2 SVGAGI (reference sequence). The specimen was blood. This clonotype was sampled from a human donor in good health. The chain recombines TRBV6-6 with TRBJ1-2; possible D gene TRBD1, 5 bases. The DNA for the CDR3 is TGTGCCAGCAGTTCCAAGACAGAAAGCGCTAACTATGGCTACACCTTC. It is translated as CASSSKTESANYGYTF.